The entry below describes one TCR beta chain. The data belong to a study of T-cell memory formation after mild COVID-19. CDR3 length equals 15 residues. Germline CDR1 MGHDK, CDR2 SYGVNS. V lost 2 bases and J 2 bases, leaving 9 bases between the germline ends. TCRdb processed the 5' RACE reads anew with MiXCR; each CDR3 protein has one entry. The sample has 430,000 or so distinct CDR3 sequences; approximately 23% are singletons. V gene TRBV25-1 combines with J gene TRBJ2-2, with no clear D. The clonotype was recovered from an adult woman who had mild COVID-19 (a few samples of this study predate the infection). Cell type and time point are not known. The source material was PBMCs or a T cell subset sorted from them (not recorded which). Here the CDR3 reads CASSETLINTGELFF. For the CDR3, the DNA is TGTGCCAGCAGTGAAACCCTCATTAACACCGGGGAGCTGTTTTTT.